The 5 T cell receptor beta chains presented below share a single source sample, sequenced in a study of post-analysis software for immune sequencing data (dated by TCRdb to the mid-2010s). No antigen has been assigned to these receptors. The library was built by means of PCR. The instrument given in TCRdb is Illumina HiSeq 2500. To reduce PCR and sequencing biases, unique molecular identifiers were incorporated into the TCR beta cDNA libraries. TCRdb reanalyzed the raw reads on its own, using fastp at Q25 for trimming and MiXCR for clone calling, and kept in-frame beta chains. Records with the same CDR3 protein are collapsed into one entry carrying the most frequent genes and DNA. This sample holds about 190,000 distinct CDR3 sequences; around 30% were observed only once. The ten largest clones capture 3% to 3.5% of the sample. Paper-wide results and their limitations: Significantly higher frequencies in patients than in controls were found for about five TRBV segments, including TRBV5-6, TRBV5-1 and TRBV20-1.

Sequencing used blood. The receptor source for this set is a girl aged 2-17 years with multiple sclerosis.

This clonotype was detected a few times. The chain carries TRBV20-1 and TRBJ1-5; D unresolved. This CDR3 region has 15 residues. CDR1 and CDR2 (germline): DFQATT, SNEGSKA (reference sequence). The germline V and J ends were trimmed by 0 bases and 3 bases, with 12 bases remaining between them. The CDR3 is CSARELGWDNQPQHF. In DNA, the CDR3 is TGCAGTGCTAGAGAATTGGGTTGGGACAATCAGCCCCAGCATTTT.

This chain links TRBV12-3 or TRBV12-4 with TRBJ2-2, with 10 bases identical to TRBD1. There are 16 residues in the CDR3. V dropped 4 bases and J dropped 8; count of bases not matched to a gene: 10. The CDR3 is CASSSGQGGRLGELFF. Here the CDR3 DNA reads TGTGCCAGCAGTTCAGGACAGGGGGGAAGGTTGGGGGAGCTGTTTTTT.

This clonotype appeared a few times. The chain uses TRBV20-1 and TRBJ2-3; no definite D call. V gave up 6 bases and J gave up 1 base, with 11 bases separating them. Germline assignment: CDR1 DFQATT and CDR2 SNEGSKA (reference sequence). The CDR3 length is 13 residues. The CDR3 loop is CSAPRAGTDTQYF. The CDR3 DNA reads as TGCAGTGCGCCCCGGGCAGGCACAGATACGCAGTATTTT.

To note about this clonotype: This may be a read error, as it is one base from a much larger clone. This chain connects TRBV12-3 or TRBV12-4 to TRBJ1-2; the D is unclear. The germline V and J ends were trimmed by 7 bases and 6 bases, with 12 bases remaining between them. This CDR3 is built from 12 residues. CDR3 region: CASKKTSHGYTF. The CDR3 DNA reads as TGTGCCAGCAAAAAAACCTCACATGGCTACACCTTC.

This chain uses TRBV5-1 with TRBJ2-1; TRBD2 might be the D (6 bases). The length of the CDR3 is 14 residues. CDR1 is SGHRS and CDR2 is YFSETQ in the germline V gene. The germline V and J ends were trimmed by 5 bases and 4 bases, with 13 bases remaining between them. The CDR3 DNA reads TGCGCCAGCAGTCTTACGGCGGGGTACAATGAGCAGTTCTTC. It specifies CASSLTAGYNEQFF.